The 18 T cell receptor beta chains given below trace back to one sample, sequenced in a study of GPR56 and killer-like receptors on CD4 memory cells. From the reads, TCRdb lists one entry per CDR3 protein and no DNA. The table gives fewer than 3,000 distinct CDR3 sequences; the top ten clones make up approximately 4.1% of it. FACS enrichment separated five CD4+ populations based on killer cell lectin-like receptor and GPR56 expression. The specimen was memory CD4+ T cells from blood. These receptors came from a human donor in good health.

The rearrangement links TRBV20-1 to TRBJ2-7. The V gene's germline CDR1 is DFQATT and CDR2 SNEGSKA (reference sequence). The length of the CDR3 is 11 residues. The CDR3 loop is CSAPLVSEQYF.

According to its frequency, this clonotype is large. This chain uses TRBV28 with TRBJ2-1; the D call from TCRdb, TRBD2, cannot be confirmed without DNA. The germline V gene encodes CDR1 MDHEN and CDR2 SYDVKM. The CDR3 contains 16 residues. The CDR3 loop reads CASSIRTSGSYNEQFF.

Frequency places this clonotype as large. The CDR3 loop is CASSVLRTGGSNYGYTF. The V call is TRBV19, the J call TRBJ1-2; TCRdb's D call of TRBD1 is untestable without DNA. The CDR3 contains 17 residues. Germline loops: CDR1 LNHDA, CDR2 SQIVND (reference sequence).

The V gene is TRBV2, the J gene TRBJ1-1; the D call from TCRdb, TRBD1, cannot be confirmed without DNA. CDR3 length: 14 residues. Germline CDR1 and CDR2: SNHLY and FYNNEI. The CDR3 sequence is CATAPEGLNTEAFF.

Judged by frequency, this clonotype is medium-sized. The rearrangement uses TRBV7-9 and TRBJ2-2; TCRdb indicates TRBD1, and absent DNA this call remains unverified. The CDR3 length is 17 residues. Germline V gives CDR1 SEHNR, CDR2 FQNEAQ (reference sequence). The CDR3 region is CASSLASWTGLGGELFF.

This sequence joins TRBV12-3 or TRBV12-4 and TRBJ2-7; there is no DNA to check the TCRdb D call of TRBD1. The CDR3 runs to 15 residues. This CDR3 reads CASSLGTGKGNEQYF.

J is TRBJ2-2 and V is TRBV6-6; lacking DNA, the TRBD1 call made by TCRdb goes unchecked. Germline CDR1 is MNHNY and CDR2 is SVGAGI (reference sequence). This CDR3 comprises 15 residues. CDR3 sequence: CASSQSTGGPRELFF.

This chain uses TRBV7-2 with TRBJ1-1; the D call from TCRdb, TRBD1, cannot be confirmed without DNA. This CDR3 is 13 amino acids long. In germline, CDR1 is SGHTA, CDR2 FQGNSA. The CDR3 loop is CASLGGGNTEAFF.

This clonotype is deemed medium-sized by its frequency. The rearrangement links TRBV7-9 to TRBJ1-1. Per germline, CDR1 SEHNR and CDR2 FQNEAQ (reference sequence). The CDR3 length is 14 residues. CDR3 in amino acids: CASSFGEVNTEAFF.

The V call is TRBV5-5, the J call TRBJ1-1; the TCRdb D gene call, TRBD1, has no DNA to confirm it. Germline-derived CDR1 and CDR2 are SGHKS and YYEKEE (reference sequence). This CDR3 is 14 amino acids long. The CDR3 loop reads CASSSVTGYTEAFF.

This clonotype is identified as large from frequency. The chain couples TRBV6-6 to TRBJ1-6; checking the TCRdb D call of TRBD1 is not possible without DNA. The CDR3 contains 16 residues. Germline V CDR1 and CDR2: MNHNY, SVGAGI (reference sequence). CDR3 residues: CASSYSRTDYNSPLHF.

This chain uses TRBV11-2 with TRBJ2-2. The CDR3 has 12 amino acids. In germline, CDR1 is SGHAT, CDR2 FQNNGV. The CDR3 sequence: CASSFKDGELFF.

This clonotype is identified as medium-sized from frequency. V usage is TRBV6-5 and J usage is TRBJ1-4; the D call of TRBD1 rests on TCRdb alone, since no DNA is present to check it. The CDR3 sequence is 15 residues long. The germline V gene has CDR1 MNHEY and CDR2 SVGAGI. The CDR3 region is CASSYRGASNEKLFF.

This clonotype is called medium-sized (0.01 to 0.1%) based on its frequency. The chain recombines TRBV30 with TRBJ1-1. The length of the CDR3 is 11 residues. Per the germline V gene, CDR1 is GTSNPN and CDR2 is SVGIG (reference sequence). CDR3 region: CAVMGSPEAFF.

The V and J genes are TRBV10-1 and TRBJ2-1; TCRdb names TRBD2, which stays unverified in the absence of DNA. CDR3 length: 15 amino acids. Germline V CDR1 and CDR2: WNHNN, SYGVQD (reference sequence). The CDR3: CASSEGPSSYNEQFF.

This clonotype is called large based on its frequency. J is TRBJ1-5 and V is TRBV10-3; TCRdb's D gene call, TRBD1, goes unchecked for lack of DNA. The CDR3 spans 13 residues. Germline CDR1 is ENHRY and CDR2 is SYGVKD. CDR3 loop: CAISGTGGQPQHF.

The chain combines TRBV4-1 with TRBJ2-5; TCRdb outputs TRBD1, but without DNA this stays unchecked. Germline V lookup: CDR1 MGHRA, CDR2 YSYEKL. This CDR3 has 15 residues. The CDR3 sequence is CASSQSIVAAQTQYF.

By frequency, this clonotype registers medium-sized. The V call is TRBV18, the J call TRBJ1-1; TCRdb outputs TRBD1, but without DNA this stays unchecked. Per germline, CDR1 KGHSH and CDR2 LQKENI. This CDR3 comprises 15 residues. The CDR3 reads CASSLRTGLNTEAFF.